This T cell receptor beta chain was captured by sequencing in a study of blood T cell repertoires in COVID-19. In the study overall: Some COVID-19 samples were acute and others convalescent; all came from the United States, Italy and Spain. Nucleic acid was either cDNA or gDNA, and it came from T cells, B-cell-depleted T cells, or PBMCs.

Original data processing: Reference gene primer amplification gave estimated nucleated cell counts. Repertoires were generated with immunoSEQ multiplex PCR, while TCRdb's copy carries only in-frame clones and drops some. D and trimming were read from the DNA, whereas the V and J calls and clone size are those reported in that table. The repertoire consists of some 240,000 clones, with around 86% occurring once and the leading ten covering more than 5.5%. This CDR3 contains 19 residues. Germline lookup yields CDR1 SGHNT and CDR2 YENEEA. The ends were cut back, 1 base at V and 4 bases at J, with 22 bases in the middle.

The sequencing sample was made of peripheral blood. The receptor was derived from a man aged 55 to 69 who had recovered from COVID-19. V gene TRBV11-3 combines with J gene TRBJ2-2; D perhaps matches TRBD2 (5 bases). Written as DNA, the CDR3 is TGTGCCAGCAGCTTAGCCCCGTTAGTCGGGGTGGCGGCCACCGGGGAGCTGTTTTTT. This translates into CASSLAPLVGVAATGELFF. The whole variable domain, remainder taken from reference TRBV11-3 and TRBJ2-2, is EAGVVQSPRYKIIEKKQPVAFWCNPISGHNTLYWYLQNLGQGPELLIRYENEEAVDDSQLPKDRFSAERLKGVDSTLKIQPAELGDSAVYLCASSLAPLVGVAATGELFFGEGSRLTVL.